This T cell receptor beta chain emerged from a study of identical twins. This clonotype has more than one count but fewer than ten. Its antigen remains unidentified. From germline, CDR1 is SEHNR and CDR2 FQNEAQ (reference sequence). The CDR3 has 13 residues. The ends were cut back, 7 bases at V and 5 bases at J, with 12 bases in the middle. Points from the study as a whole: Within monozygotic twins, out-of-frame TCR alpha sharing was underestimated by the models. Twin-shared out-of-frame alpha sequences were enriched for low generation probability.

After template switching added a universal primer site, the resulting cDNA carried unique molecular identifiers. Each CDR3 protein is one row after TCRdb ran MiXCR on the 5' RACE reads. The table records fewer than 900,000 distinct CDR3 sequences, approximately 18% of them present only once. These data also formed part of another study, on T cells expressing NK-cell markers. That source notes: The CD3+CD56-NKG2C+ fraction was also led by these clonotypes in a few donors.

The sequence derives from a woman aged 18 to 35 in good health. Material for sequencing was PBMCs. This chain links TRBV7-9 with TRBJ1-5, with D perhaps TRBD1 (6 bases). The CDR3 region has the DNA TGTGCCAGCACACAGGGTGGTTATCAGCCCCAGCATTTT. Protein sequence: CASTQGGYQPQHF.